This passage covers 11 T cell receptor beta chains from one sample sequenced in a study of control samples from healthy donors and cancer patients. Sequencing was performed with immunoSEQ multiplex PCR; in TCRdb, only in-frame clones are kept and a portion is missing. This table has 80,000 to 100,000 clones, 79% appearing once. The source material was blood. These receptors came from a woman in her twenties or thirties in good health.

This chain links TRBV2 with TRBJ1-4; D is undetermined. The CDR3 is 15 amino acids. Germline CDR1 is SNHLY and CDR2 is FYNNEI. V lost 2 bases and J 0 bases, leaving 7 bases between the germline ends. The CDR3 loop is CASSEWAPTNEKLFF. The CDR3 nucleotides are TGTGCCAGCAGTGAATGGGCCCCAACTAATGAAAAACTGTTTTTT. Together with reference TRBV2 and TRBJ1-4, the CDR3 gives the full variable domain: EPEVTQTPSHQVTQMGQEVILRCVPISNHLYFYWYRQILGQKVEFLVSFYNNEISEKSEIFDDQFSVERPDGSNFTLKIRSTKLEDSAMYFCASSEWAPTNEKLFFGSGTQLSVL.

The V gene is TRBV9, the J gene TRBJ2-5, with D possibly matching TRBD1 (6 bases). The ends were cut back, 1 base at V and 5 bases at J, with 18 bases in the middle. Germline loops: CDR1 SGDLS, CDR2 YYNGEE. The CDR3 is 16 amino acids. This chain's CDR3 is CASSVYGQPMSETQYF. The CDR3 DNA reads TGTGCCAGCAGCGTATACGGACAGCCGATGTCCGAGACCCAGTACTTC. The full variable domain, in which reference TRBV9 and TRBJ2-5 provide the parts outside the CDR3, is DSGVTQTPKHLITATGQRVTLRCSPRSGDLSVYWYQQSLDQGLQFLIQYYNGEERAKGNILERFSAQQFPDLHSELNLSSLELGDSALYFCASSVYGQPMSETQYFGPGTRLLVL.

V usage is TRBV27 and J usage is TRBJ2-7; D unresolved. The CDR3 has 13 amino acids. Germline V gene lookup returns CDR1 MNHEY and CDR2 SMNVEV (reference sequence). V shed 6 bases and J shed 3 bases, with 12 bases lying between them. In DNA form, the CDR3 reads TGTGCCAGCAGCCTGGGTCGGAACTACGAGCAGTACTTC. It translates to CASSLGRNYEQYF.

V gene TRBV19 combines with J gene TRBJ1-2, with D perhaps TRBD1 (5 bases). V lost 10 bases to trimming and J lost 4 bases, with 13 bases between them. This CDR3 has 12 residues. Looked up from germline, CDR1 is LNHDA and CDR2 is SQIVND (reference sequence). This CDR3 is CATVDTFYGYTF. CDR3 DNA: TGTGCCACCGTGGACACGTTCTATGGCTACACCTTC.

This clone was counted once. The rearrangement uses TRBV5-5 and TRBJ2-1, with a tentative D call TRBD1 (5 bases). V was trimmed by 1 base and J by 0 bases, leaving 14 bases between them. Germline assignment: CDR1 SGHKS and CDR2 YYEKEE (reference sequence). The CDR3 has 17 residues. The CDR3 nucleotides are TGTGCCAGCAGCTTGCTCGGCAGGGTCAGCTCCTACAATGAGCAGTTCTTC. Its protein product is CASSLLGRVSSYNEQFF.

The sample holds a few counts of this clone. This sequence joins TRBV10-3 and TRBJ2-1; the D is unclear. V lost 0 bases to trimming and J lost 8 bases, with 8 bases between them. The germline V gene encodes CDR1 ENHRY and CDR2 SYGVKD. This CDR3 is 13 amino acids long. In DNA form, the CDR3 reads TGTGCCATCAGTGAGTCTAACGGGCATGAGCAGTTCTTC. This gives the protein CAISESNGHEQFF.

In DNA, the CDR3 is TGTGCCAGCGGATTTCCGCAGGCTGAAGCTTTCTTT. Protein sequence: CASGFPQAEAFF. This chain joins TRBV6-6 and TRBJ1-1, with D uncertain. The V gene lost 8 bases and the J gene lost 6 bases, with 13 bases spanning the gap. Germline-derived CDR1 and CDR2 are MNHNY and SVGAGI (reference sequence). The CDR3 extends over 12 amino acids.

This clone has just one count. The chain is built from TRBV12-3 or TRBV12-4 and TRBJ1-2; maybe TRBD1 (6 bases). This CDR3 has 12 amino acids. Trimming pared 6 bases from V and 3 bases from J, leaving 8 bases between. The CDR3 is CASRGGDYGYTF. CDR3 coding DNA: TGTGCCAGCAGAGGGGGAGACTATGGCTACACCTTC.

This chain links TRBV30 with TRBJ2-3; D unresolved. The germline V gene encodes CDR1 GTSNPN and CDR2 SVGIG (reference sequence). This CDR3 is 11 amino acids long. The V and J ends lost 5 bases and 4 bases respectively, with 7 bases between them. CDR3 in DNA: TGTGCCTGGGACACCTCAGATACGCAGTATTTT. Its translation is CAWDTSDTQYF.

The V call is TRBV6-2 or TRBV6-3, the J call TRBJ1-2; the match to TRBD1 covers 8 bases. Germline V gene data show CDR1 as MNHEY and CDR2 as SVGEGT. Losses at the gene ends were 4 bases for V and 4 bases for J; bases not matched to a gene: 11. The CDR3 length is 16 residues. The CDR3 is CASSSLDRAYLYGYTF. In DNA, the CDR3 is TGTGCCAGCAGTTCCCTGGACAGGGCCTACCTCTATGGCTACACCTTC.

The rearrangement links TRBV5-1 to TRBJ1-2, with TRBD1 as a possible D gene (6 bases). In germline, CDR1 is SGHRS, CDR2 YFSETQ. This CDR3 has 15 residues. V shed 4 bases and J shed 5 bases, with 18 bases lying between them. As DNA, the CDR3 is TGCGCCAGCAGCCCCGGGGACAAGACCTCATATGGCTACACCTTC. Its protein is CASSPGDKTSYGYTF.